Sequencing of this T cell receptor (beta chain) was carried out in a study of cytomegalovirus exposure and HLA in healthy donors. Study-level points and caveats: While the bulk of TCR sequences proved rare, some public TCRs turned up in many donors.

About this clone itself: Antigen unknown.

60 Vbeta and 13 Jbeta primers were used in PCR. Produced via immunoSEQ multiplex PCR; TCRdb's table is partial and in-frame only. The data contain more than 95,000 clones, around 81% of them singletons. This receptor was taken from a female donor in good health and CMV-seronegative. The sequenced sample was PBMCs.

Here the CDR3 reads CASTRTEAFF. The CDR3 coding sequence is TGTGCCAGCACCCGCACTGAAGCTTTCTTT. The chain has TRBV7-9 and TRBJ1-1; D call uncertain. CDR3 length: 10 residues. The V gene's germline CDR1 is SEHNR and CDR2 FQNEAQ (reference sequence). Trimming pared 7 bases from V and 4 bases from J, leaving 4 bases between.